A single sample gave rise to the 16 T cell receptor beta chains below, sequenced in a study of T-cell reconstitution after alpha-beta-depleted transplantation in children. Unique molecular identifiers were incorporated into the prepared TCRbeta library. TCRdb fed the PCR reads into MiXCR, producing one record per CDR3 protein. The sample contains just under 550,000 distinct CDR3 sequences, around 17% of which appear only once. The input for sequencing was PBMCs from the stem cell graft donor, taken from the stem cell graft. These receptors were collected from a human donor who donated a stem cell graft to a child with acute lymphoblastic leukemia.

V usage is TRBV4-1 and J usage is TRBJ2-7; D perhaps matches TRBD1 (5 bases). The V end lost 4 bases, the J end lost 3 bases, and 16 bases lay between the germline ends. The CDR3 runs 15 residues. Germline V gene data show CDR1 as MGHRA and CDR2 as YSYEKL. In DNA, the CDR3 is TGCGCCAGCAGCCTCTTCCAGGGTACGGACTACGAGCAGTACTTC. Protein product: CASSLFQGTDYEQYF.

This clonotype has more than one count but fewer than ten. CDR3 in DNA: TGTGCCAGCAGCGTAGGGTTTAGCGGGAGTTCTGAGCAGTTCTTC. Translated, it gives CASSVGFSGSSEQFF. The rearrangement joins TRBV9 to TRBJ2-1; 9 bases match TRBD2. Trimming cost V 0 bases and J 9 bases; bases outside gene matches: 7. The CDR3 runs 15 residues. From germline, CDR1 is SGDLS and CDR2 YYNGEE.

V gene TRBV2 combines with J gene TRBJ2-7, with 9 bases that match TRBD2. The CDR3 covers 16 residues. CDR1 and CDR2 from the germline V gene are SNHLY and FYNNEI. V was clipped by 7 bases and J by 2 bases; unmatched bases: 12. In DNA, the CDR3 is TGTGCCAGCAACCCCTTGCTAGCGGGGCCGGCCTACGAGCAGTACTTC. Translated, it gives CASNPLLAGPAYEQYF.

This clonotype was recorded many times. The chain is built from TRBV7-6 and TRBJ2-1; either TRBD1 or TRBD2 may supply D (5 bases each). V dropped 5 bases and J dropped 5 bases, with 25 bases sitting between them. There are 18 residues in the CDR3. The V gene's germline CDR1 is SGHVS and CDR2 FNYEAQ. For the CDR3, the DNA is TGTGCCAGCAGCGCTACAAGCAACGGGGTAGGGGCGGACAATGAGCAGTTCTTC. Encoded protein: CASSATSNGVGADNEQFF.

This clonotype was seen a handful of times. CDR3 in DNA: TGCAGTGCTAGAGATCGGGGGACTAGCGGGAGTTTCTCCTACAATGAGCAGTTCTTC. Protein product: CSARDRGTSGSFSYNEQFF. The chain recombines TRBV20-1 with TRBJ2-1; 14 bases match TRBD2. V lost 0 bases to trimming and J lost 0 bases; unmatched junction nucleotides: 7. Germline V gene data show CDR1 as DFQATT and CDR2 as SNEGSKA (reference sequence). There are 19 residues in the CDR3.

This clonotype was picked up a small number of times. The chain joins TRBV13 to TRBJ2-5; D is unresolved. The V end lost 5 bases, the J end lost 5 bases, and 18 bases lay between the germline ends. The germline CDR1 and CDR2 sequences are PRHDT and FYEKMQ (reference sequence). The CDR3 loop spans 15 amino acids. The CDR3 DNA reads TGTGCCAGCAGCCCCTTCGGATCAACGGAGGAGACCCAGTACTTC. Translated, it gives CASSPFGSTEETQYF.

The sample holds a few counts of this clonotype. CDR3 coding DNA: TGTGCCAGCAGCAGACTAGCGGGAGGAGGTGGGCAGTTCTTC. Translated: CASSRLAGGGGQFF. The chain combines TRBV3-1 with TRBJ2-1, with 13 bases fitting TRBD2. Germline CDR1 LGHDT, CDR2 YNNKEL (reference sequence). This CDR3 contains 14 residues. J was trimmed by 12 bases and V by 5 bases; bases with no gene match: 7.

In this sample, this clonotype turned up a few times. V usage is TRBV12-3 or TRBV12-4 and J usage is TRBJ2-5, with D maybe TRBD2 (6 bases). The CDR3 loop spans 15 amino acids. V lost 6 bases to trimming and J lost 7 bases, with 21 bases between them. The CDR3: CASSVDGGKSWTQYF. CDR3 sequence (DNA): TGTGCCAGCAGCGTAGACGGCGGGAAATCGTGGACCCAGTACTTC.

The chain carries TRBV4-1 and TRBJ2-1; 7 bases map to TRBD2. CDR3 length: 18 amino acids. Per germline, CDR1 MGHRA and CDR2 YSYEKL. The V and J ends lost 0 bases and 4 bases, in that order; junction bases with no gene match: 12. The CDR3 here is CASSQDAGRPPIYNEQFF. CDR3 nucleotides: TGCGCCAGCAGCCAAGACGCCGGGAGGCCCCCGATATACAATGAGCAGTTCTTC.

V gene TRBV9 combines with J gene TRBJ2-1; tentative D call: TRBD2 (5 bases). V shed 2 bases and J shed 8 bases, with 8 bases lying between them. From germline, CDR1 is SGDLS and CDR2 YYNGEE. The CDR3 totals 12 residues. CDR3 sequence: CASSVAGDEQFF. In DNA, the CDR3 is TGTGCCAGCAGCGTGGCGGGCGATGAGCAGTTCTTC.

The V and J genes are TRBV3-1 and TRBJ2-3, with TRBD2 matching 15 bases. In germline, CDR1 is LGHDT, CDR2 YNNKEL (reference sequence). This CDR3 is 19 amino acids long. V lost 6 bases to trimming and J lost 5 bases; unmatched junction nucleotides: 15. The CDR3 bases are TGTGCCAGCAGGAGAGCAGTACGCGGACTAGCGGGAGGGAGAGATACGCAGTATTTT. Translated: CASRRAVRGLAGGRDTQYF.

This clonotype was recorded a few times. This chain links TRBV6-1 with TRBJ2-5; 10 bases fit TRBD2. V dropped 8 bases and J dropped 4; count of bases not matched to a gene: 13. CDR1 and CDR2 (germline): MNHNS, SASEGT. The CDR3 is made up of 16 amino acids. This CDR3 is CASCDYPAGGPETQYF. For the CDR3, the DNA is TGTGCCAGCTGCGACTACCCAGCGGGAGGGCCAGAGACCCAGTACTTC.

There are a few counts of this clonotype. The chain joins TRBV9 to TRBJ1-1; the D is unclear. The CDR3 runs to 13 residues. V was trimmed by 0 bases and J by 1 base, leaving 4 bases between them. Germline lookup yields CDR1 SGDLS and CDR2 YYNGEE. For the CDR3, the DNA is TGTGCCAGCAGCGTAGCTCCGAACACTGAAGCTTTCTTT. The encoded protein is CASSVAPNTEAFF.

This clonotype was seen only once. The J gene is TRBJ2-3, the V gene TRBV29-1, with D unresolved. The germline V gene has CDR1 SQVTM and CDR2 ANQGSEA. Between the trimmed V and J ends, which lost 0 bases and 0 bases, there was a span of 16 bases. There are 17 residues in the CDR3. Here the CDR3 reads CSVEDISVGSSTDTQYF. The CDR3 region has the DNA TGCAGCGTTGAAGACATAAGTGTGGGTTCTAGCACAGATACGCAGTATTTT.

The rearrangement joins TRBV5-1 to TRBJ2-7, with D perhaps TRBD2 (6 bases). Germline values: CDR1 SGHRS, CDR2 YFSETQ. Trimming took off 4 bases at V and 0 bases at J, with 11 bases between the two ends. The CDR3 length is 14 residues. The CDR3 DNA sequence: TGCGCCAGCAGCCCATACGGGAGCTCCTACGAGCAGTACTTC. It is translated as CASSPYGSSYEQYF.

The sample holds many counts of this clonotype. The chain links TRBV24-1 to TRBJ2-1; no clear D. V shed 1 base and J shed 9 bases, with 9 bases lying between them. Per the germline V gene, CDR1 is KGHDR and CDR2 is SFDVKD. There are 13 residues in the CDR3. The CDR3 here is CATSDFGRSEQFF. The CDR3 DNA is TGTGCCACCAGTGATTTCGGACGAAGTGAGCAGTTCTTC.